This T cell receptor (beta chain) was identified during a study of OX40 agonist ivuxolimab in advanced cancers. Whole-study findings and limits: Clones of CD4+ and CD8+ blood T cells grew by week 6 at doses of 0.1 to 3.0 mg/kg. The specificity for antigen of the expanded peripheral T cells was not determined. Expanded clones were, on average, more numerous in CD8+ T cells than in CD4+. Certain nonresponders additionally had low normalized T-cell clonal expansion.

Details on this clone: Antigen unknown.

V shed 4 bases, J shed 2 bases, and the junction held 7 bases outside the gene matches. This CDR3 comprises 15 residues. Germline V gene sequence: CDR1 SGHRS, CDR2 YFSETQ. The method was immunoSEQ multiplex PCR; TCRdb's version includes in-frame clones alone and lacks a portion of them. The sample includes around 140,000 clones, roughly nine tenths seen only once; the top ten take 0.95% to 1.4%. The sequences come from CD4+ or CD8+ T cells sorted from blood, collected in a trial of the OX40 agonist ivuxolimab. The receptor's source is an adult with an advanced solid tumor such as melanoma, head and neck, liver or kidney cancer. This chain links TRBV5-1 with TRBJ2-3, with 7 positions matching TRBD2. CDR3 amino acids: CASSPTGTNTDTQYF. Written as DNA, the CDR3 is TGCGCCAGCAGCCCGACCGGGACTAACACAGATACGCAGTATTTT.